This TCR beta chain was documented in a study of chemoradiotherapy in HPV16-positive cancers (dated by TCRdb to 2022 to 2024). For context, the study as a whole: Candidate HPV-specific T-cell clones and common TCR motifs were defined through functional T-cell assays on cells from two HPV16-positive patients. The candidate HPV-specific TCRs and motifs were subsequently tracked in TCR repertoires obtained from approximately 86 patients with HPV-related cancers. The study asked whether T-cell immunity to the HPV oncoproteins E6 and E7 changes during chemoradiotherapy and whether this immunity affects survival. What the research found in general, with its limitations: Expansion of candidate HPV-specific clones and E7-related TCR motifs was observed in the tumor microenvironment during treatment, whereas no such expansion was observed for non-HPV-specific T cells. The functional definition of HPV-specific T cells was derived from only two HPV16-positive patients, and the survival association was reported for HPV16-positive patients. In HPV16-positive patients, expansion of HPV-responsive T cells during chemoradiotherapy was associated with improved recurrence-free survival.

Repertoires were sampled multiple times during chemoradiotherapy, which allowed clonal expansion in the tumor microenvironment to be followed. A note on this clone: What this receptor recognizes is not known. Base qualities are not recorded, but no much larger clone differs from it by a single base.

The library was made by the immunoSEQ multiplex PCR assay. TCRdb provides this immuneACCESS table in a form limited to in-frame rearrangements. Some clones are lacking; in checked studies, under half of them reflect an unresolved V gene, and why the rest are absent is not known. This sample lists a few thousand clones; roughly 80% were detected once. Jointly, the top ten make up under 20% of the sample. Trimming costs V 3 bases and J 4 bases, and their ends lie 9 bases apart. The CDR3 has 13 amino acids, counting the end cysteine and phenylalanine. Just the 39-base CDR3 DNA is kept, in frame starting at base 1. CDR1 PRHDT and CDR2 FYEKMQ are derived from the germline V gene (reference sequence).

The sequence came from a human donor with HPV-associated anogenital cancer. The sample was taken from a patient who underwent chemoradiotherapy. The V and J segments used are TRBV13 and TRBJ1-1, with no confident D gene call. Here is the DNA: TGTGCCAGCAGCTTTCGGGGAGGCACTGAAGCTTTCTTT. This encodes CASSFRGGTEAFF.